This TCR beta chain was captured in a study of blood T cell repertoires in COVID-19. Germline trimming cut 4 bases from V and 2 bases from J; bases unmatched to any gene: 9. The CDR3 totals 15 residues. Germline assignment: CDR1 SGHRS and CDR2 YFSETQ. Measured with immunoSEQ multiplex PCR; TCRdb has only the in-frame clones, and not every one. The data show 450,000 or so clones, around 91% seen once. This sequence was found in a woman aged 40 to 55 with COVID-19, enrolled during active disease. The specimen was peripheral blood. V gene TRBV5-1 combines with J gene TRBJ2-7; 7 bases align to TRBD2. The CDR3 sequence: CASSPGGTLAYEQYF. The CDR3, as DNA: TGCGCCAGCAGCCCGGGAGGTACCTTAGCCTACGAGCAGTACTTC.